This T cell receptor beta chain was identified in a study of metastatic and nonmetastatic thyroid tumors. About the research overall: Across peripheral blood and tumor or nodule tissue samples taken from malignant and benign thyroid patients, the repertoires were compared with one another.

Original handling: Across clinicopathological groups, CDR3 differences served as the basis for building a distant-metastasis classifier for papillary thyroid cancer. TCRdb used MiXCR to call clones anew from the PCR reads. None of the V and J calls come from the authors' own analysis; TCRdb made them. The sample has 15,000 or so clones, 29% seen once. Germline CDR1 is MNHEY and CDR2 is SVGEGT. Trimming stripped 6 bases from V and 2 bases from J, with 13 bases between. The CDR3 runs to 14 residues. Patients underwent thyroid surgery, and none had received any treatment before it. In this sample, this clone is medium-sized.

Sequencing input: blood. The V gene is TRBV6-2 or TRBV6-3, the J gene TRBJ1-1, with a possible D match to TRBD1 (5 bases). This clonotype was obtained from a female donor with papillary thyroid cancer or a benign thyroid nodule (not recorded which). Some clones in this sample may be carry-over from other donors' samples. The CDR3 loop is CASSDSQGNTEAFF. The CDR3 DNA follows: TGTGCCAGCAGCGACTCCCAGGGTAACACTGAAGCTTTCTTT.